These 9 T cell receptor beta chains were all obtained from the same sample, sequenced in a study of beta chain features in type 1 diabetes. Every isolated RNA sample was fully reverse transcribed, so sequencing captured expressed TCRB transcripts. TCRdb's copy holds only in-frame clones and misses some; the assay was immunoSEQ multiplex PCR. This sample carries about 220,000 clones, roughly 11% of them seen once, and the ten largest clones take 1% to 1.5%. The sequenced sample was central memory CD4+ T cells from blood. The origin of the receptors is a man between 18 and 29 years old in good health.

This clone was seen many times. Its ends do not fully match the called genes, so a read error is possible. This chain connects TRBV7-7 to TRBJ1-4; D remains unclear. Germline V gene lookup returns CDR1 SSHAT and CDR2 FNYEAQ (reference sequence). This CDR3 is 10 amino acids long. In DNA form, the CDR3 reads TGTGCTAGCAGCCCAGAAAAACTGTTTTTT. This codes for CASSPEKLFF.

The table lists this clone with a few counts. V and J are TRBV7-8 and TRBJ1-1; 8 bases map to TRBD1. The CDR3 has 18 amino acids. The J segment lost 4 bases and the V segment lost 2 bases, leaving 15 bases of the junction unmatched. Germline V gene lookup returns CDR1 SGHVS and CDR2 FQNEAQ. The CDR3 sequence is CASSLTHHADRAGTEAFF. CDR3 nucleotides: TGTGCCAGCAGCTTAACTCACCACGCGGACAGGGCTGGCACTGAAGCTTTCTTT.

This clone was seen a few times. The chain links TRBV6-5 to TRBJ1-4; unclear D gene. Germline CDR1 and CDR2: MNHEY and SVGAGI. V was trimmed by 4 bases and J by 2 bases, leaving 5 bases between them. This CDR3 spans 13 amino acids. The CDR3 nucleotides are TGTGCCAGCAGTTTTGTTACTAATGAAAAACTGTTTTTT. Protein product: CASSFVTNEKLFF.

This sequence joins TRBV10-3 and TRBJ1-5; TRBD1 is a possible D gene (5 bases). This CDR3 contains 14 residues. Germline CDR1 reads ENHRY; CDR2 reads SYGVKD. V dropped 5 bases and J dropped 4 bases, with 12 bases sitting between them. The CDR3 here is CAISQEEGNQPQHF. The CDR3 DNA reads TGTGCCATCAGTCAAGAGGAGGGGAATCAGCCCCAGCATTTT.

Only a few counts were recorded for this clone. The chain's CDR3 is CASSRLAGASYNEQFF. In DNA form, the CDR3 reads TGTGCCAGCAGCCGACTAGCGGGAGCTTCCTACAATGAGCAGTTCTTC. The chain has TRBV5-6 and TRBJ2-1; 12 bases fit TRBD2. This CDR3 has 16 residues. Germline trimming cut 4 bases from V and 1 base from J; bases unmatched to any gene: 3. CDR1 and CDR2 (germline): SGHDT, YYEEEE.

The chain carries TRBV29-1 and TRBJ2-1, with D perhaps TRBD2 (6 bases). The CDR3 runs 14 residues. Germline-derived CDR1 and CDR2 are SQVTM and ANQGSEA. V lost 6 bases to trimming and J lost 7 bases, with 19 bases between them. This CDR3 is CSVQGLPSGNEQFF. For the CDR3, the DNA is TGCAGCGTGCAAGGACTACCCTCGGGGAATGAGCAGTTCTTC.

This clone has a handful of counts. The sample has other DNA sequences that encode this CDR3 too. The chain combines TRBV6-5 with TRBJ2-1; D perhaps matches TRBD2 (5 bases). V dropped 2 bases and J dropped 5 bases, with 16 bases sitting between them. The CDR3 length is 16 residues. Germline V gene lookup returns CDR1 MNHEY and CDR2 SVGAGI. CDR3 amino acids: CASSYGLGAGHNEQFF. The CDR3 DNA follows: TGTGCCAGCAGTTACGGTCTGGGAGCTGGCCACAATGAGCAGTTCTTC.

This chain uses TRBV5-5 with TRBJ2-6, with D unclear. The CDR3 has 16 residues. The germline V gene encodes CDR1 SGHKS and CDR2 YYEKEE (reference sequence). V was pared by 0 bases and J by 5 bases, with 12 bases between. The chain's CDR3 is CASSLEVGLRANVLTF. The CDR3 coding sequence is TGTGCCAGCAGCTTGGAGGTAGGGCTGAGGGCCAACGTCCTGACTTTC.

The sample holds a few counts of this clone. The CDR3 loop is CAWSVQLAATYEQYF. DNA for the CDR3: TGTGCCTGGAGTGTACAACTAGCGGCGACCTACGAGCAGTACTTC. This chain links TRBV30 with TRBJ2-7, with 8 bases lining up with TRBD2. This CDR3 comprises 15 residues. V lost 0 bases, J lost 2 bases, and 6 bases stayed unmatched. Germline V gives CDR1 GTSNPN, CDR2 SVGIG (reference sequence).